This T cell receptor beta chain was sequenced for a study of neurological immune-mediated disorders. About the study: Disease course was recorded as relapsing-remitting for about 30 and secondary progressive for 3 of the 34 multiple sclerosis patients.

This clonotype was seen at least ten times. TCRdb called the 5' RACE reads again in MiXCR, with one record for every CDR3 protein. The sample shows 55,000 or so distinct CDR3 sequences, about 4% of them seen only once. V lost 5 bases and J lost 5, with 9 bases in between. Germline CDR1 reads DFQATT; CDR2 reads SNEGSKA (reference sequence). This CDR3 is built from 12 residues. V usage is TRBV20-1 and J usage is TRBJ2-2; D is uncertain. Sequenced: PBMCs. The receptor comes from a man in his fifties with multiple sclerosis. CDR3 DNA: TGCAGTGCTTTAGGACGGACCGGGGAGCTGTTTTTT. It encodes CSALGRTGELFF.